Listed here is a single T cell receptor (beta chain). TCRdb reprocessed the multiplex PCR reads via MiXCR and lists one record per CDR3 protein. The sample holds 25,000 or so distinct CDR3 sequences, about 70% seen once. This sample was included in a study of breast tumors, draining lymph nodes, adjacent tissues. The germline V gene has CDR1 ENHRY and CDR2 SYGVKD. Losses at the gene ends were 3 bases for V and 2 bases for J; bases not matched to a gene: 6. The CDR3 is 15 residues long. The sequenced sample was tumor-adjacent breast tissue. This TCR was sampled from a female donor with breast cancer. Some clones in this sample may be carry-over from other donors' samples. The chain has TRBV10-3 and TRBJ2-7; TRBD1 agrees at 8 bases. The CDR3: CAISDWTGSTYEQYF. For the CDR3, the DNA is TGTGCCATCAGTGACTGGACAGGGAGTACCTACGAGCAGTACTTC.